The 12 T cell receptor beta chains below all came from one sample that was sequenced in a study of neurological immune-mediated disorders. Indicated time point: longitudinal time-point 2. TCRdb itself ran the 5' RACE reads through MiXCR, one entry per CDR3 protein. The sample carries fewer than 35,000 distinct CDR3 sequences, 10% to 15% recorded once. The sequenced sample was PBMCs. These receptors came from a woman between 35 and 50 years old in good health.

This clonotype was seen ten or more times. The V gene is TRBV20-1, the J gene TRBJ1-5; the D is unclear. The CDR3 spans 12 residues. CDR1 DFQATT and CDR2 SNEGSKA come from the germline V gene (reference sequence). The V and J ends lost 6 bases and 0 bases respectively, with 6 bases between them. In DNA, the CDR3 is TGCAGTGCCTCCTATAGCAATCAGCCCCAGCATTTT. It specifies CSASYSNQPQHF.

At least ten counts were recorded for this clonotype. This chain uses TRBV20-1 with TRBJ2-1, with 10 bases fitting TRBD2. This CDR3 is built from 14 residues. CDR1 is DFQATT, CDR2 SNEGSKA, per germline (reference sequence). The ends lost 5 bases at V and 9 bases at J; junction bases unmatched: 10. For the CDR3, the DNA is TGCAGTGCTTGGACTAGCGGCCGAGGGGGTGAGCAGTTCTTC. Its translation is CSAWTSGRGGEQFF.

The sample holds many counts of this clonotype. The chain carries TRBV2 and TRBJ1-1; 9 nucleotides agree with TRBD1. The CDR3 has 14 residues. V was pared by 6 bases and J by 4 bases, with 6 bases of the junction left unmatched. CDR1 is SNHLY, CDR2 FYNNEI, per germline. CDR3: CASRSRQGVTEAFF. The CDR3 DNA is TGTGCCAGCAGGTCGAGACAGGGGGTCACTGAAGCTTTCTTT.

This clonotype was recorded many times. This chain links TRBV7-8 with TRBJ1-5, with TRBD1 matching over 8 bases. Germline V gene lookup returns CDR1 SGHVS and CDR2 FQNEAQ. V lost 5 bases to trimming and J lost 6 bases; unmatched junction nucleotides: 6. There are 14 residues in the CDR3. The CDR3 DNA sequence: TGTGCCAGCAGCGAGGACAGGGCGCGTCAGCCCCAGCATTTT. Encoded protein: CASSEDRARQPQHF.

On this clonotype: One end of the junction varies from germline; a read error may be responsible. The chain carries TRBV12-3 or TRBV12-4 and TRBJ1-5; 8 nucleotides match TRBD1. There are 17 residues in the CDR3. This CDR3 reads CVSSLGRTGRMDQPQHF. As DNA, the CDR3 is TGTGTCAGCAGTTTAGGTCGGACAGGGAGGATGGATCAGCCCCAGCATTTT.

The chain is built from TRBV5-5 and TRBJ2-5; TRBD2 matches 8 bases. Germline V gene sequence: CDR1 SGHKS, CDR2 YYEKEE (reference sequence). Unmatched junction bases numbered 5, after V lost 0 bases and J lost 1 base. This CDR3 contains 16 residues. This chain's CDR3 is CASSLELAGGQETQYF. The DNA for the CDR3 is TGTGCCAGCAGCTTGGAATTGGCGGGGGGCCAAGAGACCCAGTACTTC.

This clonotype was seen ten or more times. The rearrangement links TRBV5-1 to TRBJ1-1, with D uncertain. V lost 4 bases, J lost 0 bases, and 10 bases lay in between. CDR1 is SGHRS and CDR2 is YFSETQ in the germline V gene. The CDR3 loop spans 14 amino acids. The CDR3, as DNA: TGCGCCAGCAGCCCGTGGACGGTGAACACTGAAGCTTTCTTT. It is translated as CASSPWTVNTEAFF.

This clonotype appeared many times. CDR3 DNA sequence: TGTGCCAGCAGGAGACAGGCGGTCGGCTCCTATAATTCACCCCTCCACTTT. Its protein is CASRRQAVGSYNSPLHF. J is TRBJ1-6 and V is TRBV6-5; perhaps TRBD1 as D (6 bases). The V gene's germline CDR1 is MNHEY and CDR2 SVGAGI. CDR3 length equals 17 residues. The germline V and J ends were trimmed by 6 bases and 0 bases, with 15 bases remaining between them.

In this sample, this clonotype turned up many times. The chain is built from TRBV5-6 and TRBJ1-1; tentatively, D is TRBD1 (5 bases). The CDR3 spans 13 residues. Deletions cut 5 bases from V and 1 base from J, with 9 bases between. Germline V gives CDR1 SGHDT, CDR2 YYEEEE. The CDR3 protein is CASRDGANTEAFF. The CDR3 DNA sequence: TGTGCCAGCAGGGACGGGGCGAACACTGAAGCTTTCTTT.

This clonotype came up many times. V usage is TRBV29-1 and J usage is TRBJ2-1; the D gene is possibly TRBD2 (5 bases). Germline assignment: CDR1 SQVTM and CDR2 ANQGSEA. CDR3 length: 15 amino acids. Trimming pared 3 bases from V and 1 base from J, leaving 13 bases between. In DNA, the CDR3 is TGCAGCGTTGACAGAGGGATCTTGTCCTACAATGAGCAGTTCTTC. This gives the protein CSVDRGILSYNEQFF.

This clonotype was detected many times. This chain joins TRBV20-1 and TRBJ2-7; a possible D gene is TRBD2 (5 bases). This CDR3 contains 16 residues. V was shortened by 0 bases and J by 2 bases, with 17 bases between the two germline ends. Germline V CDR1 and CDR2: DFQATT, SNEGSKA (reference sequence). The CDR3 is CSARDISSGLTYEQYF. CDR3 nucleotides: TGCAGTGCTAGAGATATTTCAAGCGGACTTACCTACGAGCAGTACTTC.

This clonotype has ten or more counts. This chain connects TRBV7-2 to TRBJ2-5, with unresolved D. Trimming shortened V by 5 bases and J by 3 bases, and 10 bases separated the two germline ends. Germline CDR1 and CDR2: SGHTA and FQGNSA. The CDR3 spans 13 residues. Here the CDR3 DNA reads TGTGCCAGCAGCAAAGACTTAAAAGAGACCCAGTACTTC. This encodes CASSKDLKETQYF.